A single sample gave rise to the 22 T cell receptor beta chains below, sequenced in a study of response to subunit inactivated influenza vaccine. TCRdb called the RT-PCR reads again in MiXCR, with one record for every CDR3 protein. The table records approximately 530,000 distinct CDR3 sequences, approximately 12% of them present only once. The sample was PBMCs from blood, taken roughly 47 days after vaccination. The receptors were gathered from a man aged 50-59 years who received an inactivated influenza vaccine.

This chain uses TRBV5-8 with TRBJ2-3; TRBD2 agrees at 9 bases. CDR1 and CDR2 from the germline V gene are SGHTS and YDEGEE. J lost 3 bases, V lost 4 bases, and 6 bases had no gene match. The CDR3 covers 15 residues. The CDR3 spells CASSPGTSRTDTQYF. CDR3 bases: TGTGCCAGCAGCCCGGGGACTAGCAGGACAGATACGCAGTATTTT.

The chain links TRBV7-9 to TRBJ1-5; D not certain. Deletions cut 5 bases from V and 4 bases from J, with 9 bases between. The CDR3 is 13 amino acids. In germline, CDR1 is SEHNR, CDR2 FQNEAQ (reference sequence). The CDR3 DNA reads as TGTGCCAGCAGCCCTAACAAGAATCAGCCCCAGCATTTT. Translation: CASSPNKNQPQHF. The whole variable domain, filled in from reference TRBV7-9 and TRBJ1-5, reads DTGVSQNPRHKITKRGQNVTFRCDPISEHNRLYWYRQTLGQGPEFLTYFQNEAQLEKSRLLSDRFSAERPKGSFSTLEIQRTEQGDSAMYLCASSPNKNQPQHFGDGTRLSIL.

V gene TRBV10-3 combines with J gene TRBJ1-2; D call uncertain. V was cut by 5 bases and J by 1 base, with 8 bases left in between. There are 13 residues in the CDR3. The germline V gene has CDR1 ENHRY and CDR2 SYGVKD. CDR3 sequence reads: CAISSGNNYGYTF. The CDR3 coding sequence is TGTGCCATCAGTTCAGGAAATAACTATGGCTACACCTTC.

The chain carries TRBV20-1 and TRBJ2-3, with D unclear. V lost 6 bases to trimming and J lost 1 base, with 8 bases between them. The CDR3 has 12 residues. Germline lookup yields CDR1 DFQATT and CDR2 SNEGSKA (reference sequence). The CDR3 bases are TGCAGTGCCCGGCGTCGCACAGATACGCAGTATTTT. This encodes CSARRRTDTQYF.

This clonotype was observed many times. This sequence joins TRBV4-3 and TRBJ2-1, with TRBD2 matching 8 bases. The J segment lost 4 bases and the V segment lost 1 base, leaving 3 bases of the junction unmatched. Germline CDR1 is LGHNA and CDR2 is YSLEER. There are 15 residues in the CDR3. CDR3 coding DNA: TGCGCCAGCAGCCAAGTCCAGCGGGAGTACAATGAGCAGTTCTTC. It is translated as CASSQVQREYNEQFF.

V and J are TRBV20-1 and TRBJ1-5; D ambiguous. Between the trimmed V and J ends, which lost 6 bases and 0 bases, there was a span of 9 bases. Germline V gene lookup returns CDR1 DFQATT and CDR2 SNEGSKA (reference sequence). This CDR3 spans 13 amino acids. CDR3 sequence reads: CSAQERSNQPQHF. CDR3 DNA sequence: TGCAGTGCCCAAGAACGTAGCAATCAGCCCCAGCATTTT.

The chain joins TRBV5-6 to TRBJ2-7; D remains unclear. CDR1 and CDR2 (germline): SGHDT, YYEEEE. The CDR3 contains 13 residues. V lost 0 bases to trimming and J lost 3 bases, with 7 bases between them. The CDR3 DNA sequence: TGTGCCAGCAGCTTGGACACCTACTACGAGCAGTACTTC. Translated, it gives CASSLDTYYEQYF. Full variable domain (outside the CDR3, taken from reference TRBV5-6 and TRBJ2-7): DAGVTQSPTHLIKTRGQQVTLRCSPKSGHDTVSWYQQALGQGPQFIFQYYEEEERQRGNFPDRFSGHQFPNYSSELNVNALLLGDSALYLCASSLDTYYEQYFGPGTRLTVT.

The chain has TRBV24-1 and TRBJ1-5; no clear D gene. V was shortened by 4 bases and J by 0 bases, with 3 bases between the two germline ends. Germline V CDR1 and CDR2: KGHDR, SFDVKD. CDR3 length equals 13 residues. CDR3 loop: CATSEYSNQPQHF. The CDR3 nucleotides read TGTGCCACCAGTGAGTATAGCAATCAGCCCCAGCATTTT.

This clonotype was counted ten times or more. This chain links TRBV12-3 or TRBV12-4 with TRBJ2-1, with 10 bases lining up with TRBD2. There are 15 residues in the CDR3. V dropped 7 bases and J dropped 5; count of bases not matched to a gene: 8. The CDR3 DNA reads TGTGCCAGCACCTTACTAGCGGGACTTCACAATGAGCAGTTCTTC. Encoded protein: CASTLLAGLHNEQFF.

The rearrangement joins TRBV18 to TRBJ2-7; 9 bases match TRBD1. Germline V gene data show CDR1 as KGHSH and CDR2 as LQKENI. With 2 bases clipped from V and 7 bases from J, the junction kept 9 bases outside the gene matches. The CDR3 runs to 15 residues. The CDR3 nucleotides read TGTGCCAGCTCACCAATAGGGACAGGGTCGGAGGAGCAGTACTTC. This translates into CASSPIGTGSEEQYF. The complete variable domain, with remaining parts taken from reference TRBV18 and TRBJ2-7, reads NAGVMQNPRHLVRRRGQEARLRCSPMKGHSHVYWYRQLPEEGLKFMVYLQKENIIDESGMPKERFSAEFPKEGPSILRIQQVVRGDSAAYFCASSPIGTGSEEQYFGPGTRLTVT.

J is TRBJ2-7 and V is TRBV27; no firm D call. V was pared by 3 bases and J by 5 bases, with 17 bases between. Germline values: CDR1 MNHEY, CDR2 SMNVEV (reference sequence). This CDR3 spans 15 amino acids. The CDR3 region is CASSFLAATAHEQYF. As DNA, the CDR3 is TGTGCCAGCAGTTTCTTGGCGGCGACGGCCCACGAGCAGTACTTC.

This clonotype was recorded a few times. Written as DNA, the CDR3 is TGCGCCAGCAGCTTGGGCGTGGATTCACCCCTCCACTTT. It codes for CASSLGVDSPLHF. The chain recombines TRBV5-1 with TRBJ1-6; the D is unclear. The CDR3 consists of 13 residues. Germline CDR1 reads SGHRS; CDR2 reads YFSETQ. V gave up 0 bases and J gave up 8 bases, with 6 bases separating them.

Many counts were recorded for this clonotype. The CDR3 region has the DNA TGTGCCAGCAGTTTCCCGCGCGGAGGTATTCGCGAGCAGTACTTC. Translating gives CASSFPRGGIREQYF. The chain recombines TRBV12-3 or TRBV12-4 with TRBJ2-7; possibly TRBD2 for D (5 bases). V lost 3 bases and J 6 bases, leaving 18 bases between the germline ends. The CDR3 covers 15 residues.

This clonotype was counted between two and nine times. In DNA form, the CDR3 reads TGTGCCACCCTGGCAGATAGCACAGATACGCAGTATTTT. Amino acids: CATLADSTDTQYF. This chain links TRBV15 with TRBJ2-3, with no clear D. This CDR3 is built from 13 residues. V dropped 8 bases and J dropped 0 bases, with 9 bases sitting between them. Germline CDR1 LNHNV, CDR2 YYDKDF (reference sequence).

This clonotype occurred a few times. The gene calls are TRBV12-3 or TRBV12-4 and TRBJ2-6, with D tentatively TRBD2 (5 bases). Trimming removed 5 bases at V and 2 bases at J, with 10 bases between. This CDR3 contains 15 residues. In DNA form, the CDR3 reads TGTGCCAGCAGTCTTACTAGTGCTGGGGCCAACGTCCTGACTTTC. Translation gives CASSLTSAGANVLTF.

At least ten counts were recorded for this clonotype. The V call is TRBV7-9, the J call TRBJ2-1; 7 bases fit TRBD2. There are 13 residues in the CDR3. The V gene end was trimmed by 2 bases and the J gene end by 7 bases; junction bases not matched to a gene: 2. CDR1 and CDR2 (germline): SEHNR, FQNEAQ (reference sequence). The CDR3 loop is CASSLRRGNEQFF. The CDR3 DNA follows: TGTGCCAGCAGCTTAAGGCGGGGGAATGAGCAGTTCTTC.

This sequence joins TRBV7-9 and TRBJ2-7; TRBD2 is a possible D gene (6 bases). The CDR3 sequence is 14 residues long. V was shortened by 0 bases and J by 6 bases, with 12 bases between the two germline ends. CDR1 SEHNR and CDR2 FQNEAQ come from the germline V gene (reference sequence). CDR3 amino acids: CASSLAAGMSEQYF. The CDR3, as DNA: TGTGCCAGCAGCTTAGCCGCGGGGATGAGCGAGCAGTACTTC. Together with reference TRBV7-9 and TRBJ2-7, the CDR3 gives the full variable domain: DTGVSQNPRHKITKRGQNVTFRCDPISEHNRLYWYRQTLGQGPEFLTYFQNEAQLEKSRLLSDRFSAERPKGSFSTLEIQRTEQGDSAMYLCASSLAAGMSEQYFGPGTRLTVT.

This clonotype was seen at least ten times. The CDR3 DNA sequence: TGTGCCAGCAGTTACTCGCTAGGGAACAATGAGCAGTTCTTC. Protein: CASSYSLGNNEQFF. The chain carries TRBV6-5 and TRBJ2-1, with D uncertain. V was trimmed by 0 bases and J by 5 bases, leaving 8 bases between them. Germline CDR1 MNHEY, CDR2 SVGAGI. CDR3 length: 14 amino acids.

The rearrangement joins TRBV20-1 to TRBJ2-7; 9 bases line up with TRBD2. The CDR3 totals 14 residues. Germline lookup yields CDR1 DFQATT and CDR2 SNEGSKA (reference sequence). The junction had 5 bases not matched to a gene; V was cut back by 3 bases and J by 2 bases. The CDR3 spells CSASLAGLAYEQYF. The CDR3 nucleotides are TGCAGTGCTAGTCTAGCGGGACTCGCCTACGAGCAGTACTTC.

This clonotype was seen at least ten times. This rearrangement joins TRBV24-1 to TRBJ1-5; D is ambiguous. V gave up 2 bases and J gave up 5 bases, with 9 bases separating them. Looked up from germline, CDR1 is KGHDR and CDR2 is SFDVKD. The CDR3 covers 14 residues. The CDR3 nucleotides read TGTGCCACCAGTGATTGGACTTCGGATCAGCCCCAGCATTTT. It specifies CATSDWTSDQPQHF.

CDR3 nucleotides: TGCAGCTCCGTGGGGAGATATGGCTACACCTTC. The encoded protein is CSSVGRYGYTF. The V call is TRBV20-1, the J call TRBJ1-2; no clear D gene. The CDR3 is 11 amino acids. CDR1 and CDR2 from the germline V gene are DFQATT and SNEGSKA (reference sequence).

V and J are TRBV12-2 and TRBJ2-7; the table's D call of TRBD1 was not tested on the DNA. TRBV12-2 is flagged as a pseudogene. CDR3 length: 16 residues. The CDR3 is CASRSTIGDSSYEQYF. Written as DNA, the CDR3 is TGTGCAAGTCGCTCCACTATAGGGGATAGCTCCTACGAGCAGTACTTC.